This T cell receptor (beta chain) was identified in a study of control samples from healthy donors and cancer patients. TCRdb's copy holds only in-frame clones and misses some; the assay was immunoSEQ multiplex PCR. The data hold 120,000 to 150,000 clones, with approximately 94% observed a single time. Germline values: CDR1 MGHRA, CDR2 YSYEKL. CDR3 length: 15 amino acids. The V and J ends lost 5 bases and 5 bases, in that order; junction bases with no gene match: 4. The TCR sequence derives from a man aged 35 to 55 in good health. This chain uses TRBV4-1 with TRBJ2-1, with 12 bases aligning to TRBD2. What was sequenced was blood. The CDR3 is CASSARLAGDNEQFF. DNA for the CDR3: TGCGCCAGCAGCGCCCGACTAGCGGGAGACAATGAGCAGTTCTTC.